The sequence of this T cell receptor beta chain was determined in a study of cytomegalovirus exposure and HLA in healthy donors. Points on this clone: Its antigen is unidentified.

The PCR made use of 60 Vbeta and 13 Jbeta primers. TCRdb keeps only in-frame clones here, not all; method: immunoSEQ multiplex PCR. The sample holds tens of thousands of clones. Deletions cut 6 bases from V and 2 bases from J, with 26 bases between. CDR3 length: 18 residues. Germline CDR1 is KGHSH and CDR2 is LQKENI. Study findings and constraints: Cytomegalovirus status was reportedly diagnosed by the classifier with high sensitivity and specificity.

The rearrangement joins TRBV18 to TRBJ2-7; TRBD2 is a possible D gene (6 bases). The source of this sequence is a woman aged 60-70 years in good health and CMV-seropositive. Material: PBMCs. CDR3 coding DNA: TGTGCCAGCTCCCCGGGACTCCTGTTCCTTAAAAGCGCCTACGAGCAGTACTTC. Protein sequence: CASSPGLLFLKSAYEQYF.